This is a list of T cell receptor beta chains from one sample in a study of cytomegalovirus exposure and HLA in healthy donors. Libraries were prepared by immunoSEQ multiplex PCR; TCRdb keeps only in-frame clonotypes and omits some of them. The sample lists 180,000 or so clones, 84% seen once, with around 15% in the top ten. Input material: PBMCs. These receptors were collected from a woman younger than 45 in good health and CMV-seropositive. CDR3s include the opening cysteine and the closing phenylalanine or tryptophan. A D gene is named only where the DNA matches it firmly. Only part of the rows carry a size: once, few, many, or a class if the clone is expanded.

TRBV5-1,NA,TRBJ2-7,TRBD2,CASSLAGLAGHDEQYF,TGCGCCAGCAGCTTGGCGGGACTAGCGGGACACGACGAGCAGTACTTC
TRBV18,NA,TRBJ2-5,NA,CASSPPGRETQYF,TGTGCCAGCTCACCCCCAGGGCGAGAGACCCAGTACTTC
TRBV25-1,NA,TRBJ1-1,NA,CASSEHSGGVTEAFF,TGTGCCAGCAGTGAACATTCTGGAGGGGTTACTGAAGCTTTCTTT
TRBV5-1,NA,TRBJ2-1,TRBD1,CASSLGGGVSHNEQFF,TGCGCCAGCAGCTTGGGAGGGGGCGTATCTCACAATGAGCAGTTCTTC
TRBV2,NA,TRBJ1-1,NA,CASRGLGPSDEAFF,TGTGCCAGCAGGGGACTAGGACCGAGCGATGAAGCTTTCTTT
TRBV29-1,NA,TRBJ2-1,TRBD2,CSVEREGPAYNEQFF,TGCAGCGTTGAACGGGAGGGGCCAGCCTACAATGAGCAGTTCTTC
TRBV5-1,NA,TRBJ2-3,NA,CASSLVDFSTDTQYF,TGCGCCAGCAGCTTGGTTGACTTTAGCACAGATACGCAGTATTTT
TRBV28,NA,TRBJ2-1,TRBD1,CASRGTGSYNEQFF,TGTGCCAGCAGGGGGACAGGGTCCTACAATGAGCAGTTCTTC
TRBV29-1,NA,TRBJ2-3,NA,CSVVELGTDTQYF,TGCAGCGTTGTGGAGCTTGGGACAGATACGCAGTATTTT
TRBV6-1,NA,TRBJ1-1,NA,CASSQGGIWGSPNTEAFF,TGTGCCAGCAGTCAAGGCGGGATTTGGGGAAGTCCGAACACTGAAGCTTTCTTT
TRBV28,NA,TRBJ1-2,NA,CASTRQNYGYTF,TGTGCCAGCACCCGACAGAACTATGGCTACACCTTC
TRBV6-1,NA,TRBJ2-5,NA,CASSPTREETQYF,TGTGCCAGCAGCCCAACTAGAGAAGAGACCCAGTACTTC
TRBV29-1,NA,TRBJ2-7,TRBD1,CSATGQGNYEQYF,TGCAGCGCAACCGGACAGGGAAACTACGAGCAGTACTTC
TRBV7-9,NA,TRBJ2-1,NA,CASSFTRGSGYNEQFF,TGTGCCAGCAGCTTTACTAGAGGCAGCGGATACAATGAGCAGTTCTTC
TRBV6-1,NA,TRBJ2-3,NA,CASSAWRSDSTDTQYF,TGTGCCAGCAGTGCCTGGAGGAGCGACAGCACAGATACGCAGTATTTT
TRBV13,NA,TRBJ2-7,TRBD2,CASSTGLADNPAYEQYF,TGTGCCAGCAGCACGGGACTAGCGGATAACCCCGCCTACGAGCAGTACTTC
TRBV19,NA,TRBJ2-6,NA,CASSIESSGANVLTF,TGTGCCAGTAGTATAGAGAGCTCTGGGGCCAACGTCCTGACTTTC
TRBV6-1,NA,TRBJ2-7,NA,CASSEQGGYEQYF,TGTGCCAGCAGTGAACAGGGTGGCTACGAGCAGTACTTC
TRBV5-5,NA,TRBJ1-1,NA,CASTLGGTTNTEAFF,TGTGCCAGCACCTTGGGAGGGACAACGAACACTGAAGCTTTCTTT
TRBV27,NA,TRBJ2-1,NA,CASSFLYNEQFF,TGTGCCAGCAGTTTCCTCTACAATGAGCAGTTCTTC
TRBV5-4,NA,TRBJ1-3,TRBD1,CASSFRGPGNTIYF,TGTGCCAGCAGCTTCAGGGGGCCTGGAAACACCATATATTTT
TRBV2,NA,TRBJ1-1,NA,CASSRGTEAFF,TGTGCCAGCAGTCGGGGCACTGAAGCTTTCTTT
TRBV2,once,TRBJ2-7,NA,CASSEGLGKAYEQYF,TGTGCCAGCAGTGAAGGACTAGGAAAAGCCTACGAGCAGTACTTC
TRBV27,NA,TRBJ1-4,NA,CASSLRFNEKLFF,TGTGCCAGCAGTCTTCGGTTTAATGAAAAACTGTTTTTT
TRBV27,NA,TRBJ2-7,NA,CASSPFSGGAYEQYF,TGTGCCAGCAGCCCCTTCAGCGGAGGAGCCTACGAGCAGTACTTC
TRBV5-4,NA,TRBJ2-7,NA,CASSLAGRGYEQYF,TGTGCCAGCAGCTTGGCCGGCAGGGGTTACGAGCAGTACTTC
TRBV6-5,NA,TRBJ1-5,NA,CASSRWRSNQPQHF,TGTGCCAGCAGCCGGTGGAGAAGCAATCAGCCCCAGCATTTT
TRBV7-2,NA,TRBJ2-1,TRBD2,CASSQGTSGSNEQFF,TGTGCCAGCAGCCAAGGGACTAGCGGGAGTAATGAGCAGTTCTTC
TRBV6-5,NA,TRBJ2-7,NA,CASSYRDNYEQYF,TGTGCCAGCAGTTACAGGGACAACTACGAGCAGTACTTC
TRBV5-1,NA,TRBJ2-1,NA,CASSQNVQSSYNEQFF,TGCGCCAGCAGCCAAAATGTACAGAGCTCCTACAATGAGCAGTTCTTC
TRBV29-1,NA,TRBJ2-2,TRBD2,CSTWGGSETGELFF,TGCAGCACATGGGGCGGGAGTGAGACCGGGGAGCTGTTTTTT
TRBV6-1,NA,TRBJ1-5,NA,CASSEGTWNQPQHF,TGTGCCAGCAGTGAAGGGACTTGGAATCAGCCCCAGCATTTT
TRBV7-8,once,TRBJ1-4,NA,CASSLRRENEKLFF,TGTGCCAGCAGCTTAAGGAGGGAAAATGAAAAACTGTTTTTT
TRBV6-1,NA,TRBJ1-2,NA,CASSEGRSAYGYTF,TGTGCCAGCAGTGAAGGGAGGTCTGCCTATGGCTACACCTTC
TRBV28,few,TRBJ1-5,TRBD1,CASSQRHVTGLRNQPQHF,TGTGCCAGCAGCCAGCGTCATGTGACAGGGTTGCGCAATCAGCCCCAGCATTTT
TRBV5-5,NA,TRBJ2-5,NA,CASSPSLTVQETQYF,TGTGCCAGCAGCCCTTCACTGACAGTCCAAGAGACCCAGTACTTC
TRBV7-8,NA,TRBJ1-2,NA,CASSPTGDYGYTF,TGTGCCAGCAGCCCTACGGGGGACTATGGCTACACCTTC
TRBV27,NA,TRBJ1-2,TRBD1,CASSLSGTGGDGYTF,TGTGCCAGCAGTTTATCAGGGACAGGGGGGGACGGCTACACCTTC
TRBV7-3,NA,TRBJ1-1,NA,CASRLDRNTEAFF,TGTGCCAGCCGACTCGATCGGAACACTGAAGCTTTCTTT
TRBV6-6,NA,TRBJ1-3,NA,CASIPGRDGNTIYF,TGTGCCAGCATTCCCGGGAGGGACGGGAACACCATATATTTT